The 12 T cell receptor beta chains below all came from one sample that was sequenced in a study of T and B cells in COVID-19 patients. Multiplex PCR with BIOMED2 TRB-A/B primer pools amplified TRB rearrangements. TCRdb used MiXCR to reprocess the multiplex PCR reads, holding one entry per CDR3 protein. Altogether approximately 20,000 distinct CDR3 sequences are present, over 25% being singletons, with the ten largest covering 2.5% to 3.5%. Blood genomic DNA input for TRB amplification was roughly 220-500 ng. Sequences were obtained from blood. The receptors derive from a human donor who had recovered from COVID-19.

V gene TRBV29-1 combines with J gene TRBJ2-5, with 8 bases identical to TRBD1. The length of the CDR3 is 11 residues. V lost 4 bases, J lost 5 bases, and 0 bases stayed unmatched. Germline V gene data show CDR1 as SQVTM and CDR2 as ANQGSEA. CDR3 amino acids: CSVGTGETQYF. DNA of the CDR3: TGCAGCGTTGGGACAGGGGAGACCCAGTACTTC.

In its sample, this clonotype is large. This rearrangement joins TRBV19 to TRBJ2-2; a possible D gene is TRBD2 (6 bases). Germline CDR1 is LNHDA and CDR2 is SQIVND (reference sequence). The CDR3 runs to 15 residues. Trimming removed 7 bases from V and 2 bases from J, with 14 bases in between. Here the CDR3 DNA reads TGTGCCAGTATGCACGGAGGGGACAACACCGGGGAGCTGTTTTTT. The encoded protein is CASMHGGDNTGELFF.

The chain is built from TRBV5-6 and TRBJ2-7; D might be TRBD1 (6 bases). The CDR3 runs to 21 residues. Germline-derived CDR1 and CDR2 are SGHDT and YYEEEE. Trimming stripped 0 bases from V and 3 bases from J, with 31 bases between. The CDR3 nucleotides are TGTGCCAGCAGCTTGGCCGGGTTGGGGGCGAACACCGGGGCAGGCGGCTACGAGCAGTACTTC. Protein sequence: CASSLAGLGANTGAGGYEQYF. The full variable domain, in which reference TRBV5-6 and TRBJ2-7 provide the parts outside the CDR3, is DAGVTQSPTHLIKTRGQQVTLRCSPKSGHDTVSWYQQALGQGPQFIFQYYEEEERQRGNFPDRFSGHQFPNYSSELNVNALLLGDSALYLCASSLAGLGANTGAGGYEQYFGPGTRLTVT.

This chain connects TRBV10-3 to TRBJ2-5, with 10 bases identical to TRBD2. The CDR3 has 15 amino acids. Germline CDR1 is ENHRY and CDR2 is SYGVKD. The junction had 6 bases not matched to a gene; V was cut back by 3 bases and J by 5 bases. The CDR3 loop reads CAISEGAGGGETQYF. CDR3 in DNA: TGTGCCATCAGTGAAGGAGCGGGAGGGGGTGAGACCCAGTACTTC.

The V call is TRBV5-4, the J call TRBJ2-5, with 8 bases identical to TRBD1. CDR3 length: 16 amino acids. J gave up 4 bases and V 4 bases, and 12 bases lay outside the gene matches. The germline gives CDR1 SGHNT, CDR2 YYREEE (reference sequence). CDR3 region: CASSPDRTGIGETQYF. Here the CDR3 DNA reads TGTGCCAGCAGCCCCGACCGGACAGGGATAGGAGAGACCCAGTACTTC.

V usage is TRBV27 and J usage is TRBJ1-2, with 9 bases lining up with TRBD1. Trimming at V came to 6 bases and at J to 6 bases, leaving 8 bases not matched to a gene. This CDR3 comprises 14 residues. CDR1 and CDR2 from the germline V gene are MNHEY and SMNVEV (reference sequence). Here the CDR3 reads CASSLNTGGHGYTF. CDR3 bases: TGTGCCAGCAGCCTAAATACAGGGGGCCATGGCTACACCTTC.

V usage is TRBV5-6 and J usage is TRBJ2-7; perhaps TRBD2 as D (8 bases). The CDR3 contains 16 residues. Germline-derived CDR1 and CDR2 are SGHDT and YYEEEE. V lost 2 bases to trimming and J lost 7 bases, with 22 bases between them. The DNA for the CDR3 is TGTGCCAGCAGCTTAAAGTCGGGACTAGTGGGACAGGAGCAGTACTTC. Encoded protein: CASSLKSGLVGQEQYF.

The chain combines TRBV7-6 with TRBJ2-2, with TRBD2 as a possible D gene (6 bases). In germline, CDR1 is SGHVS, CDR2 FNYEAQ. Between the trimmed V and J ends, which lost 1 base and 6 bases, there was a span of 15 bases. The CDR3 contains 16 residues. The CDR3 nucleotides read TGTGCCAGCAGCTTAGGGCGCGGGACTGGGGCCGGGGAGCTGTTTTTT. It codes for CASSLGRGTGAGELFF.

In its sample, this clonotype was seen a few times. The chain combines TRBV6-1 with TRBJ1-2; 12 bases agree with TRBD1. The CDR3 loop spans 16 amino acids. J gave up 4 bases and V 2 bases, and 5 bases lay outside the gene matches. CDR1 and CDR2 (germline): MNHNS, SASEGT. The CDR3 coding sequence is TGTGCCAGCAGTGAATTGGGACAGGGGGCGGCCTATGGCTACACCTTC. It codes for CASSELGQGAAYGYTF.

The gene calls are TRBV6-5 and TRBJ2-5; D perhaps matches TRBD2 (6 bases). The CDR3 is made up of 14 amino acids. V was trimmed by 5 bases and J by 9 bases, leaving 19 bases between them. CDR1 is MNHEY, CDR2 SVGAGI, per germline. This CDR3 is CASSGSRDSAAQYF. For the CDR3, the DNA is TGTGCCAGCAGTGGATCCCGGGACTCAGCGGCCCAGTACTTC.

This clonotype has just a few counts. J is TRBJ1-2 and V is TRBV15; 9 bases fit TRBD1. The CDR3 spans 17 residues. CDR1 and CDR2 from the germline V gene are LNHNV and YYDKDF (reference sequence). The junction had 8 bases not matched to a gene; V was cut back by 0 bases and J by 3 bases. The CDR3 bases are TGTGCCACCAGCAGAGATCTGGGACAGGGTGTTGACTATGGCTACACCTTC. Amino acid sequence: CATSRDLGQGVDYGYTF.

The V and J genes are TRBV6-1 and TRBJ2-3, with 10 bases identical to TRBD2. Germline-derived CDR1 and CDR2 are MNHNS and SASEGT. The CDR3 length is 17 residues. V lost 5 bases, J lost 4 bases, and 12 bases stayed unmatched. CDR3 in amino acids: CASSPQGAGGQADTQYF. CDR3 sequence (DNA): TGTGCCAGCAGTCCCCAAGGAGCGGGGGGGCAAGCAGATACGCAGTATTTT.